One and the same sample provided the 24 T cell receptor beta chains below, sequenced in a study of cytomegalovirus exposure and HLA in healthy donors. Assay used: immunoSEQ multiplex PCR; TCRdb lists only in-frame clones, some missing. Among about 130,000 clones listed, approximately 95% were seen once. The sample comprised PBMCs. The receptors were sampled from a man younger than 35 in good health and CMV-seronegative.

CDR3 protein: CASSSSSGVYNEQFF. CDR3 nucleotide sequence: TGTGCCAGCAGCTCCTCAAGCGGAGTTTACAATGAGCAGTTCTTC. This chain links TRBV5-4 with TRBJ2-1; possibly TRBD2 for D (5 bases). Germline V gives CDR1 SGHNT, CDR2 YYREEE (reference sequence). CDR3 length: 15 amino acids. V lost 3 bases, J lost 4 bases, and 14 bases lay in between.

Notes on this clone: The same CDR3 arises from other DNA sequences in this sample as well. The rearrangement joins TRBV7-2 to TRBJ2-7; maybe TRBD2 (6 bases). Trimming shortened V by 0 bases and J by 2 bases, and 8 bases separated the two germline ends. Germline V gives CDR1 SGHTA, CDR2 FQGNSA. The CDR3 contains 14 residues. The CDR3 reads CASSLAGGAYEQYF. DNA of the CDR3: TGTGCCAGCAGCTTAGCGGGAGGTGCCTACGAGCAGTACTTC.

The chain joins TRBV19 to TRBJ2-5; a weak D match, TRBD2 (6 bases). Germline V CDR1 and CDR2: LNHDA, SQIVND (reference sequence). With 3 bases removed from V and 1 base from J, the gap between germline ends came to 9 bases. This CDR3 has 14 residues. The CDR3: CASSISGGQETQYF. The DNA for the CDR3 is TGTGCCAGTAGTATTAGCGGAGGCCAAGAGACCCAGTACTTC.

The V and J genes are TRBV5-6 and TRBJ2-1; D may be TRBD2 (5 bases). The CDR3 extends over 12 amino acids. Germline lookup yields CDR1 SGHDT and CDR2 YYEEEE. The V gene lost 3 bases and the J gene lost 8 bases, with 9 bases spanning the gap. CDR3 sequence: CASSSSSDEQFF. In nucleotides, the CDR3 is TGTGCCAGCAGCTCCAGTAGCGATGAGCAGTTCTTC. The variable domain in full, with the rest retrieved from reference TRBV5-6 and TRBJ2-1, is DAGVTQSPTHLIKTRGQQVTLRCSPKSGHDTVSWYQQALGQGPQFIFQYYEEEERQRGNFPDRFSGHQFPNYSSELNVNALLLGDSALYLCASSSSSDEQFFGPGTRLTVL.

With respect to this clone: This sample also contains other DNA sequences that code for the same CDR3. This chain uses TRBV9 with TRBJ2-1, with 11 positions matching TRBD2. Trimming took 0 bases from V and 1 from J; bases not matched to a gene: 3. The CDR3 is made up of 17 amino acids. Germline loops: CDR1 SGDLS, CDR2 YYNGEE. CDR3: CASSVGLAGRSYNEQFF. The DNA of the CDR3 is TGTGCCAGCAGCGTAGGACTAGCGGGAAGGTCCTACAATGAGCAGTTCTTC.

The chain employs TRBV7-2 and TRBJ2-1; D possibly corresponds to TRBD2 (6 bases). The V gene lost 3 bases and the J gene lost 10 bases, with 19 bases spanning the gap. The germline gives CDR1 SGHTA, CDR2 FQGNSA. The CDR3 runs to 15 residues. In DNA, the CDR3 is TGTGCCAGCAGCTTGGAGGTTCCACGAGGGAGGGAGCAGTTCTTC. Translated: CASSLEVPRGREQFF. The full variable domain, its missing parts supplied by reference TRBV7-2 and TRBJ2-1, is GAGVSQSPSNKVTEKGKDVELRCDPISGHTALYWYRQSLGQGLEFLIYFQGNSAPDKSGLPSDRFSAERTGGSVSTLTIQRTQQEDSAVYLCASSLEVPRGREQFFGPGTRLTVL.

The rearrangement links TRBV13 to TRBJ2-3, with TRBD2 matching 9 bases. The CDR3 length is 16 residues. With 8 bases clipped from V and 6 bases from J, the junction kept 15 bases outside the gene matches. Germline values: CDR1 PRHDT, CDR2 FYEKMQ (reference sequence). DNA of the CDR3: TGTGCCAGCGTCTTGGGGCGGCGGGAGGGCCCGGATACGCAGTATTTT. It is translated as CASVLGRREGPDTQYF. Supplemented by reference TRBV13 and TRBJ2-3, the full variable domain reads AAGVIQSPRHLIKEKRETATLKCYPIPRHDTVYWYQQGPGQDPQFLISFYEKMQSDKGSIPDRFSAQQFSDYHSELNMSSLELGDSALYFCASVLGRREGPDTQYFGPGTRLTVL.

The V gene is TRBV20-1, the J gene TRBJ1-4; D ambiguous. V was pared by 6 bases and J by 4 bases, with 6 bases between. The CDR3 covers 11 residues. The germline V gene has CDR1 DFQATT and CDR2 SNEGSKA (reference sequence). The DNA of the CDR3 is TGCAGTGCCGTTCTTAATGAAAAACTGTTTTTT. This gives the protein CSAVLNEKLFF.

For the CDR3, the DNA is TGTGCCAGCTCACCCCGTCGGGACAGATCAAACTATGGCTACACCTTC. It specifies CASSPRRDRSNYGYTF. V usage is TRBV18 and J usage is TRBJ1-2; 7 bases match TRBD1. The length of the CDR3 is 16 residues. J was trimmed by 2 bases and V by 3 bases; bases with no gene match: 9. Germline assignment: CDR1 KGHSH and CDR2 LQKENI.

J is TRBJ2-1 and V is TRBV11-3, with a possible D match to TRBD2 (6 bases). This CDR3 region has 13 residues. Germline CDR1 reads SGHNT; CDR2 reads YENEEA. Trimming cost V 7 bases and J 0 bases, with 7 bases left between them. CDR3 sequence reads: CASMGGSYNEQFF. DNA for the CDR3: TGTGCCAGCATGGGGGGCTCCTACAATGAGCAGTTCTTC.

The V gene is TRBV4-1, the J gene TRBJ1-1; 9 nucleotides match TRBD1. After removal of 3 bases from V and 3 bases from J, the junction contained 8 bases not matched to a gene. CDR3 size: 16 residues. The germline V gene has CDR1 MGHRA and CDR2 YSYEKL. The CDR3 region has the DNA TGCGCCAGCAGCCAGGGACAGGGCGGCCATTACACTGAAGCTTTCTTT. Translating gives CASSQGQGGHYTEAFF.

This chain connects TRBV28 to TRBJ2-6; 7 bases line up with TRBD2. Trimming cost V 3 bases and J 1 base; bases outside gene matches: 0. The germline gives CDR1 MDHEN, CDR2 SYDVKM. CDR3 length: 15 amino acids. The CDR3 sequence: CASSLGGSGANVLTF. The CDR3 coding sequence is TGTGCCAGCAGTTTGGGGGGGTCTGGGGCCAACGTCCTGACTTTC.

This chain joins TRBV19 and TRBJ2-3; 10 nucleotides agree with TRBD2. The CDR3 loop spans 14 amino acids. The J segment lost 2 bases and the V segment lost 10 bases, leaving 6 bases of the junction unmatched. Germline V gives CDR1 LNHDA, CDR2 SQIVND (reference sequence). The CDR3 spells CATSGSRSTDTQYF. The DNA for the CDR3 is TGTGCCACTAGCGGGAGTAGATCCACAGATACGCAGTATTTT. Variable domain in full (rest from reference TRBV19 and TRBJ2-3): DGGITQSPKYLFRKEGQNVTLSCEQNLNHDAMYWYRQDPGQGLRLIYYSQIVNDFQKGDIAEGYSVSREKKESFPLTVTSAQKNPTAFYLCATSGSRSTDTQYFGPGTRLTVL.

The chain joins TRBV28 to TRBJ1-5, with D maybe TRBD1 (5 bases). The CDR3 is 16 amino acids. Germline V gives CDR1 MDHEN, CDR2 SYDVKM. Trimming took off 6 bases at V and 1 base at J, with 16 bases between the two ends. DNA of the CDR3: TGTGCCAGCAGGGAAAACCGGGACTGGAGCAATCAGCCCCAGCATTTT. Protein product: CASRENRDWSNQPQHF.

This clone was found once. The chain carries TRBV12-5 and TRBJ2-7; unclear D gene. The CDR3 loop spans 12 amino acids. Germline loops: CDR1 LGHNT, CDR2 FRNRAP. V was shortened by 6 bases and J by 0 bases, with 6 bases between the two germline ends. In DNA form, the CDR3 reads TGTGCTAGTGGCCGTCGCTCCTACGAGCAGTACTTC. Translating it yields CASGRRSYEQYF.

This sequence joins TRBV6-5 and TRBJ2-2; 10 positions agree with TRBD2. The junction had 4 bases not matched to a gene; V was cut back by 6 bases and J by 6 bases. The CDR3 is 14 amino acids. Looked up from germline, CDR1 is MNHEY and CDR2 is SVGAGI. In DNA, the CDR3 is TGTGCCAGCAGGGCTAGCGGGAGTTCCGGGGAGCTGTTTTTT. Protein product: CASRASGSSGELFF.

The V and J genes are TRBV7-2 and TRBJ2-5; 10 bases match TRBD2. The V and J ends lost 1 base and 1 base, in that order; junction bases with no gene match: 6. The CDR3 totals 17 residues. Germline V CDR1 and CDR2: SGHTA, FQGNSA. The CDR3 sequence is CASSLVGRTSGQETQYF. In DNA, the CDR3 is TGTGCCAGCAGCTTAGTGGGGCGGACTAGCGGCCAAGAGACCCAGTACTTC. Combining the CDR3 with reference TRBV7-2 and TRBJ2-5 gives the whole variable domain GAGVSQSPSNKVTEKGKDVELRCDPISGHTALYWYRQSLGQGLEFLIYFQGNSAPDKSGLPSDRFSAERTGGSVSTLTIQRTQQEDSAVYLCASSLVGRTSGQETQYFGPGTRLLVL.

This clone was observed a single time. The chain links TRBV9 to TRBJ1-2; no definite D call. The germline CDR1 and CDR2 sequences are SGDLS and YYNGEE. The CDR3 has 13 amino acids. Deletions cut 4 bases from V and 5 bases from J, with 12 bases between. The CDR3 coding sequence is TGTGCCAGCAGCACCGACACCGATTATGGCTACACCTTC. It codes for CASSTDTDYGYTF.

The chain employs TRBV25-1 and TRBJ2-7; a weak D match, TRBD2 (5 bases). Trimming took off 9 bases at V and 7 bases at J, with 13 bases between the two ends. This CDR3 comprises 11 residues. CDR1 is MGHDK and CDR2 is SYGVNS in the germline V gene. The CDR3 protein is CASRGVGEQYF. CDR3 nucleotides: TGTGCCAGTCGGGGAGTGGGTGAGCAGTACTTC.

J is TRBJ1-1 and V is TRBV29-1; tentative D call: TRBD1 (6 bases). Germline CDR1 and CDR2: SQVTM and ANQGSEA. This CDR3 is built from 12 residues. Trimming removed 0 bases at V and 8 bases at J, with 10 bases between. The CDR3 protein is CSVEDPGTEAFF. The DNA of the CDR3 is TGCAGCGTTGAAGACCCCGGGACAGAAGCTTTCTTT.

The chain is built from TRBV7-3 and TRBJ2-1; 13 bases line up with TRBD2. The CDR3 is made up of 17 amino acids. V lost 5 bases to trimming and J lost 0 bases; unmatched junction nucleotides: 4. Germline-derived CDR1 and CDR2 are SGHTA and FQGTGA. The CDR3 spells CASSPGLAGISYNEQFF. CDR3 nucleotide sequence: TGTGCCAGCAGCCCGGGACTAGCGGGAATCTCCTACAATGAGCAGTTCTTC.

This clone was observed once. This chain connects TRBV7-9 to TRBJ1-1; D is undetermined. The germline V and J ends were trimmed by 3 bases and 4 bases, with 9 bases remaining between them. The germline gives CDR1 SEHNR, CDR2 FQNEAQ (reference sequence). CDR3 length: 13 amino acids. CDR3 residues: CASSLSGSTEAFF. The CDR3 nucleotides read TGTGCCAGCAGCTTGAGTGGGAGCACTGAAGCTTTCTTT. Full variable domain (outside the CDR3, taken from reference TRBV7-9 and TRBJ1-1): DTGVSQNPRHKITKRGQNVTFRCDPISEHNRLYWYRQTLGQGPEFLTYFQNEAQLEKSRLLSDRFSAERPKGSFSTLEIQRTEQGDSAMYLCASSLSGSTEAFFGQGTRLTVV.

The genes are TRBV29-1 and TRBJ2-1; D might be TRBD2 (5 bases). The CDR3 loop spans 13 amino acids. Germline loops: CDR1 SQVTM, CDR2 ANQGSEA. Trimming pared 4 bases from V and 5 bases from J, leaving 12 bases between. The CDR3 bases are TGCAGCGTTGCTGCTAGCCACAACAATGAGCAGTTCTTC. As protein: CSVAASHNNEQFF.

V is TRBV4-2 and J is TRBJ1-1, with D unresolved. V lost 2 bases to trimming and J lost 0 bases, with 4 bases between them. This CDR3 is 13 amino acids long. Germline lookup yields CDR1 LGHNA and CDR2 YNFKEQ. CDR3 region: CASSQLMNTEAFF. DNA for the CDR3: TGTGCCAGCAGCCAACTTATGAACACTGAAGCTTTCTTT.